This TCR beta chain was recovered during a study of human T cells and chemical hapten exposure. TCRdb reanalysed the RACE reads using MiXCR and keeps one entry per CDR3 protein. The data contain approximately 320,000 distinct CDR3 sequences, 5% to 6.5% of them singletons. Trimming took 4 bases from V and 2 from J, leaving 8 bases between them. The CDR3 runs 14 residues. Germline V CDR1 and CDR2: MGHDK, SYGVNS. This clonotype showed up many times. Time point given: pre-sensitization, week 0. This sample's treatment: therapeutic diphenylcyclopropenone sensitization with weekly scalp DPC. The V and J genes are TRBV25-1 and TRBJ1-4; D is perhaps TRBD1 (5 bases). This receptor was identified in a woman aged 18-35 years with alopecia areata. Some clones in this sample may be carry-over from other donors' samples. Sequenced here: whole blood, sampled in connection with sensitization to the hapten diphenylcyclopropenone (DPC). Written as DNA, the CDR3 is TGTGCCAGCAGTGCGGGGCGGACTAATGAAAAACTGTTTTTT. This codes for CASSAGRTNEKLFF.